This TCR beta chain came from a study of blood T cell repertoires in COVID-19. Looking at the study overall: Both acute and convalescent COVID-19 samples were obtained from the United States, Italy and Spain. Sample material is recorded as cDNA or gDNA derived from T cells, B-cell-depleted T cells, or PBMCs.

Assignment of participants to cohorts was predicated upon participant-reported clinical history. TCRdb's table, derived via immunoSEQ multiplex PCR, lists solely in-frame clones and lacks some. The table records about 300,000 clones, nearly 90% of them present only once. Per germline, CDR1 MNHEY and CDR2 SMNVEV (reference sequence). The CDR3 consists of 16 residues. V dropped 6 bases and J dropped 4; count of bases not matched to a gene: 12. Sequenced sample: PBMCs or T cells enriched from blood (not recorded which). The genes are TRBV27 and TRBJ2-3, with 8 bases identical to TRBD1. The clonotype comes from a woman aged 50 to 60 who had been exposed to COVID-19. The CDR3 bases are TGTGCCAGCAGACACCTGGGACAGGATTGGCCAGATACGCAGTATTTT. Residues: CASRHLGQDWPDTQYF.